One sample yielded the 19 T cell receptor beta chains listed below, sequenced in a study of T cells in Graves' hyperthyroidism and ophthalmopathy. Researchers amplified the TCR beta CDR3 regions from RNA transcripts. The HTBI primer set was used in a first-round RT-PCR of the TCR CDR3. Using its own MiXCR run on the multiplex PCR reads, TCRdb lists one record per CDR3 protein. This sample has some 270,000 distinct CDR3 sequences, with roughly 13% found just once. The specimen was blood. All receptors derive from a woman aged 40 to 49 with Graves' hyperthyroidism.

This clonotype has at least ten counts. The CDR3 spells CASRLAGGPDNEQFF. In nucleotides, the CDR3 is TGTGCCAGCAGATTAGCGGGAGGGCCCGACAATGAGCAGTTCTTC. This rearrangement joins TRBV28 to TRBJ2-1; 11 positions agree with TRBD2. V gave up 6 bases and J gave up 5 bases; unmatched junction bases: 6. The CDR3 sequence is 15 residues long. In germline, CDR1 is MDHEN, CDR2 SYDVKM.

The chain recombines TRBV9 with TRBJ2-3; D possibly uses TRBD1 or TRBD2 (5 bases each). Deletions cut 6 bases from V and 9 bases from J, with 23 bases between. The CDR3 consists of 15 residues. In germline, CDR1 is SGDLS, CDR2 YYNGEE. The CDR3 is CASTPPPYGTGTQYF. The CDR3 coding sequence is TGTGCCAGCACCCCACCTCCCTACGGGACGGGAACGCAGTATTTT.

This clonotype has only one observation. The CDR3 protein is CASSQEVEAQETQYF. The CDR3 DNA follows: TGTGCCAGCAGCCAAGAAGTAGAGGCCCAAGAGACCCAGTACTTC. This sequence joins TRBV3-1 and TRBJ2-5; D is ambiguous. The CDR3 sequence is 15 residues long. From germline, CDR1 is LGHDT and CDR2 YNNKEL (reference sequence). V was pared by 0 bases and J by 1 base, with 9 bases between.

This clonotype was seen at least ten times. This sequence joins TRBV27 and TRBJ2-2; D gene ambiguous. CDR3 length: 14 amino acids. Trimming took 4 bases from V and 8 from J, leaving 14 bases between them. Germline V gene lookup returns CDR1 MNHEY and CDR2 SMNVEV (reference sequence). Here the CDR3 reads CASSSPVGLGELFF. The DNA for the CDR3 is TGTGCCAGCAGTTCCCCCGTCGGCCTTGGGGAGCTGTTTTTT.

The chain carries TRBV7-6 and TRBJ2-7; tentative D call: TRBD2 (6 bases). In germline, CDR1 is SGHVS, CDR2 FNYEAQ. The germline V and J ends were trimmed by 5 bases and 3 bases, with 17 bases remaining between them. CDR3 size: 15 residues. The CDR3 bases are TGTGCCAGCAGCCCTGGGGGGACTGGGAACTACGAGCAGTACTTC. Translating gives CASSPGGTGNYEQYF. The entire variable domain, with the rest obtained from reference TRBV7-6 and TRBJ2-7, is as follows: GAGVSQSPRYKVTKRGQDVALRCDPISGHVSLYWYRQALGQGPEFLTYFNYEAQQDKSGLPNDRFSAERPEGSISTLTIQRTEQRDSAMYRCASSPGGTGNYEQYFGPGTRLTVT.

The chain uses TRBV5-4 and TRBJ2-3; perhaps TRBD1 as D (6 bases). The V end lost 7 bases, the J end lost 2 bases, and 17 bases lay between the germline ends. Germline V lookup: CDR1 SGHNT, CDR2 YYREEE (reference sequence). This CDR3 has 15 residues. This chain's CDR3 is CASSSPGETTDTQYF. The DNA for the CDR3 is TGTGCCAGCTCGTCCCCAGGGGAAACCACAGATACGCAGTATTTT.

This clonotype was picked up a small number of times. A much larger clonotype is one base distant, so this may be a read error. The chain combines TRBV3-1 with TRBJ2-3; no clear D. V lost 4 bases, J lost 3 bases, and 17 bases lay in between. Germline-derived CDR1 and CDR2 are LGHDT and YNNKEL (reference sequence). CDR3 size: 16 residues. DNA for the CDR3: TGTGCCAGCAGCCGCGGTTTTGACTCGGTGACAGATACGCAGTATTTT. Translating it yields CASSRGFDSVTDTQYF.

This clonotype was counted many times. The chain employs TRBV2 and TRBJ1-3; 7 bases fit TRBD1. Germline CDR1 is SNHLY and CDR2 is FYNNEI. Losses at the gene ends were 4 bases for V and 7 bases for J; bases not matched to a gene: 10. The CDR3 is 15 residues long. The chain's CDR3 is CASSVENRGKNTIYF. CDR3 DNA sequence: TGTGCCAGCAGTGTTGAGAACAGGGGCAAGAACACCATATATTTT.

This clonotype was recorded many times. This chain connects TRBV27 to TRBJ1-1, with 9 bases lining up with TRBD1. The CDR3 runs to 15 residues. Germline CDR1 reads MNHEY; CDR2 reads SMNVEV (reference sequence). With V trimmed by 3 bases and J by 6 bases, 8 bases remained unmatched. CDR3 nucleotide sequence: TGTGCCAGCAGTTTGACAGGGGGACGCTCTTCTGAAGCTTTCTTT. It encodes CASSLTGGRSSEAFF.

This clonotype was seen at least ten times. This chain links TRBV27 with TRBJ2-7; D is perhaps TRBD2 (7 bases). Germline lookup yields CDR1 MNHEY and CDR2 SMNVEV (reference sequence). Trimming shortened V by 2 bases and J by 7 bases, and 15 bases separated the two germline ends. The CDR3 sequence is 14 residues long. CDR3 bases: TGTGCCAGCAGTTTAATAGGCAGGGGAGGGGAGCAGTACTTC. Its protein product is CASSLIGRGGEQYF.

At least ten counts were recorded for this clonotype. The chain uses TRBV10-3 and TRBJ2-7, with 12 bases matching TRBD1. The CDR3 sequence is 14 residues long. Germline V gene lookup returns CDR1 ENHRY and CDR2 SYGVKD. V shed 3 bases, J shed 6 bases, and the junction held 3 bases outside the gene matches. The CDR3 nucleotides are TGTGCCATCAGTGAAGGGACAGGGGGCGGCGAGCAGTACTTC. Residues: CAISEGTGGGEQYF.

This clonotype has at least ten counts. The chain joins TRBV2 to TRBJ1-1, with D possibly matching TRBD1 (6 bases). Germline CDR1 reads SNHLY; CDR2 reads FYNNEI. The CDR3 sequence is 14 residues long. The germline V and J ends were trimmed by 7 bases and 3 bases, with 15 bases remaining between them. The CDR3 reads CASTGVQAHTEAFF. The CDR3 DNA follows: TGTGCCAGCACAGGGGTACAGGCCCACACTGAAGCTTTCTTT. The full variable domain, rest sourced from reference TRBV2 and TRBJ1-1, is EPEVTQTPSHQVTQMGQEVILRCVPISNHLYFYWYRQILGQKVEFLVSFYNNEISEKSEIFDDQFSVERPDGSNFTLKIRSTKLEDSAMYFCASTGVQAHTEAFFGQGTRLTVV.

This clonotype turned up a few times. The chain combines TRBV9 with TRBJ1-5; D is possibly TRBD1 (5 bases). This CDR3 has 14 amino acids. CDR1 and CDR2 (germline): SGDLS, YYNGEE. Between the trimmed V and J ends, which lost 3 bases and 9 bases, there was a span of 16 bases. The CDR3 here is CASSAGTIGTPQHF. The DNA for the CDR3 is TGTGCCAGCAGCGCAGGGACGATAGGGACGCCCCAGCATTTT.

Concerning this clonotype itself: Possible read error: a much larger clone is one base away. The chain joins TRBV3-1 to TRBJ2-3; maybe TRBD1 (5 bases). The V end was cut by 4 bases, the J end by 0 bases, with 11 bases between. The germline V gene has CDR1 LGHDT and CDR2 YNNKEL (reference sequence). This CDR3 comprises 15 residues. This CDR3 is CASSRGHGSTDTQYF. The CDR3 DNA reads TGTGCCAGCAGCCGTGGACACGGAAGCACAGATACGCAGTATTTT.

This clonotype was detected a few times. A much larger clone lies a single base off, so this may be a read error. The J gene is TRBJ2-7, the V gene TRBV15; a weak D match, TRBD2 (5 bases). The CDR3 spans 17 residues. Germline V gene sequence: CDR1 LNHNV, CDR2 YYDKDF (reference sequence). The CDR3 protein is CATGRTSAGGSSYEQYF. In DNA form, the CDR3 reads TGTGCCACCGGCAGAACTTCCGCGGGCGGTAGCTCCTACGAGCAGTACTTC. The whole variable domain, remainder taken from reference TRBV15 and TRBJ2-7, is DAMVIQNPRYQVTQFGKPVTLSCSQTLNHNVMYWYQQKSSQAPKLLFHYYDKDFNNEADTPDNFQSRRPNTSFCFLDIRSPGLGDTAMYLCATGRTSAGGSSYEQYFGPGTRLTVT.

This chain connects TRBV6-2 or TRBV6-3 to TRBJ1-1; D is undetermined. The V end was cut by 6 bases, the J end by 0 bases, with 14 bases between. The length of the CDR3 is 15 residues. Per the germline V gene, CDR1 is MNHEY and CDR2 is SVGEGT. As DNA, the CDR3 is TGTGCCAGCAGACCAGCTTTGGGGTTGAACACTGAAGCTTTCTTT. Translated, it gives CASRPALGLNTEAFF.

The chain links TRBV7-9 to TRBJ2-7; D may be TRBD1 or TRBD2 (5 bases each). This CDR3 is 16 amino acids long. Per germline, CDR1 SEHNR and CDR2 FQNEAQ (reference sequence). V shed 6 bases and J shed 0 bases, with 18 bases lying between them. The CDR3 region is CASSPGAASSSYEQYF. The CDR3 nucleotides are TGTGCCAGCAGTCCCGGGGCGGCGAGTAGCTCCTACGAGCAGTACTTC.

Many counts were recorded for this clonotype. DNA of the CDR3: TGTGCCACCCGATCCGCTGGGGGAGCTTTCTTT. As protein: CATRSAGGAFF. The V and J genes are TRBV15 and TRBJ1-1, with a possible D match to TRBD1 (5 bases). Germline lookup yields CDR1 LNHNV and CDR2 YYDKDF (reference sequence). Trimming cost V 8 bases and J 10 bases, with 14 bases left between them. The CDR3 sequence is 11 residues long.

There are many counts of this clonotype. The rearrangement links TRBV7-9 to TRBJ2-1; D is undetermined. CDR3 length: 15 amino acids. From germline, CDR1 is SEHNR and CDR2 FQNEAQ (reference sequence). Trimming removed 1 base from V and 10 bases from J, with 17 bases in between. The CDR3 DNA reads as TGTGCCAGCAGCTTAGGTCTTCCTTCCGCCGAAGAGCAGTTCTTC. Translation: CASSLGLPSAEEQFF.